The T cell receptor beta chain under discussion was sequenced for a study of blood T cell repertoires in COVID-19. Whole-study context: Donors in the United States, Italy and Spain gave samples during acute or convalescent COVID-19.

Per the original methods: Reference gene primer amplification yielded estimated nucleated cell counts. Clones were sequenced by immunoSEQ multiplex PCR, and TCRdb holds only the in-frame ones, with some missing. V and J calls and clone size follow that table, whereas D and trimming were derived from the DNA. The sample holds about 70,000 clones, 65% to 90% seen once. With 3 bases clipped from V and 2 bases from J, the junction kept 3 bases outside the gene matches. This CDR3 has 15 residues. From germline, CDR1 is SGDLS and CDR2 YYNGEE. Followed over time, Seattle patients had been enrolled while infection was active.

Material for sequencing was peripheral blood. This sequence joins TRBV9 and TRBJ1-3; 9 bases align to TRBD1. The sequence derives from a man aged 25-45 years with COVID-19, enrolled during active disease. The CDR3 nucleotides read TGTGCCAGCAGCGCCAACAGGGGGCCTGGAAACACCATATATTTT. It is translated as CASSANRGPGNTIYF.